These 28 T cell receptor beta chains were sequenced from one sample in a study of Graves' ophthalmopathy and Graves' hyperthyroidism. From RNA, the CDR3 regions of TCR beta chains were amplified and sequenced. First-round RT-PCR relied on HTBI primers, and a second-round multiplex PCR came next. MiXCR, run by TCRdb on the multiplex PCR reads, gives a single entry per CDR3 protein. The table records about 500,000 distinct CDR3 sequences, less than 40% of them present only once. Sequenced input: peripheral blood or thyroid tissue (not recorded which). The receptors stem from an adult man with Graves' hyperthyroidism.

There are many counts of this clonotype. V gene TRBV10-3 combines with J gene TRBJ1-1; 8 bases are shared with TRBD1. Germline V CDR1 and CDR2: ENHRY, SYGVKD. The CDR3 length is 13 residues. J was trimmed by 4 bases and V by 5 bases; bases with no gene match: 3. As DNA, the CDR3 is TGTGCCATCAGTATGGACAGGGCCACTGAAGCTTTCTTT. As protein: CAISMDRATEAFF.

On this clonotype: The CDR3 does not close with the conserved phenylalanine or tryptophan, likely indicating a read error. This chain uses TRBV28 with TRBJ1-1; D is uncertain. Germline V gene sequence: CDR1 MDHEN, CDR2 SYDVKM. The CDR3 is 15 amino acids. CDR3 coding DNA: TGTGCCAGCAGCGCAGGTGGCATAGGATACACTGAGGCTTTCCTT. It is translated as CASSAGGIGYTEAFL.

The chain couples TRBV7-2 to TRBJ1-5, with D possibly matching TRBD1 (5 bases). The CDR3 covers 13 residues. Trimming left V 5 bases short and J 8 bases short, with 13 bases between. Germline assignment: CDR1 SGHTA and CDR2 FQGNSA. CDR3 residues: CASSLGVLKPQHF. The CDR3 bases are TGTGCCAGCAGCCTGGGGGTTTTGAAGCCCCAGCATTTT.

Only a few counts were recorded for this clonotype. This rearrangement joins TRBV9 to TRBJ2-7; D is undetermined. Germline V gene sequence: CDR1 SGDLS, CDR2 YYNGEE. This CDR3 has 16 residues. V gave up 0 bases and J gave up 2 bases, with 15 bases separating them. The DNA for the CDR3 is TGTGCCAGCAGCGTAGGCGGCCTCCTAGAGACCTACGAGCAGTACTTC. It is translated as CASSVGGLLETYEQYF.

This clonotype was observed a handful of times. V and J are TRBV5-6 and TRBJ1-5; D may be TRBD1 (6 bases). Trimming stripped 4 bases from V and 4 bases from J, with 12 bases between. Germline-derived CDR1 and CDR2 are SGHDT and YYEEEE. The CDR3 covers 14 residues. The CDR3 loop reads CASSLRGENQPQHF. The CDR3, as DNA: TGTGCCAGCAGCCTCAGGGGTGAAAATCAGCCCCAGCATTTT.

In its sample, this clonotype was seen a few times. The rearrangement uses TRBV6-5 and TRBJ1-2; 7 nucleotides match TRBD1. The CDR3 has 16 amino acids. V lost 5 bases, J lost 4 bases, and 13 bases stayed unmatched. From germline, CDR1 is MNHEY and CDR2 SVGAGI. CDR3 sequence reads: CASSERGTAFLYGYTF. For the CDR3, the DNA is TGTGCCAGCAGTGAACGAGGGACAGCTTTTCTCTATGGCTACACCTTC.

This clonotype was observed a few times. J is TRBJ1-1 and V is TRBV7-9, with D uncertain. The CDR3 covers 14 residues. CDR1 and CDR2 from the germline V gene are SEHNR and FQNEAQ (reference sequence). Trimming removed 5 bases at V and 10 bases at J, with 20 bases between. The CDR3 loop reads CASSLSVGTLGAFF. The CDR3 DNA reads TGTGCCAGCAGCCTCAGCGTGGGAACACTGGGAGCTTTCTTT.

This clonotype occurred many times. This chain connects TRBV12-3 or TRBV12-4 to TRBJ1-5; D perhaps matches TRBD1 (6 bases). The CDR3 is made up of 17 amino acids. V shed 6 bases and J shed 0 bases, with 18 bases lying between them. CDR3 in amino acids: CASSHYRQGGSNQPQHF. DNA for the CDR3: TGTGCCAGCAGCCATTACCGACAAGGGGGTAGCAATCAGCCCCAGCATTTT.

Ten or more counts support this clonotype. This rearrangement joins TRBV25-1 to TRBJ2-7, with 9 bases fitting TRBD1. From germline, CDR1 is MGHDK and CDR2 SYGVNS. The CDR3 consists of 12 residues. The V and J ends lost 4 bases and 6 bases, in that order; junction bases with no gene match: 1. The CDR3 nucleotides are TGTGCCAGCAGTGGGGACAGGGCCGAGCAGTACTTC. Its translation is CASSGDRAEQYF.

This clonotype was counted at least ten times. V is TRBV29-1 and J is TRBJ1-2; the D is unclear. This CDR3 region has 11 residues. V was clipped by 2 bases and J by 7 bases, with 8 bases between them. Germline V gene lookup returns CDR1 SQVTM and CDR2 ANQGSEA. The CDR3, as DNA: TGCAGCGTTGAAAGGGATTTTGGCTACACCTTC. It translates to CSVERDFGYTF.

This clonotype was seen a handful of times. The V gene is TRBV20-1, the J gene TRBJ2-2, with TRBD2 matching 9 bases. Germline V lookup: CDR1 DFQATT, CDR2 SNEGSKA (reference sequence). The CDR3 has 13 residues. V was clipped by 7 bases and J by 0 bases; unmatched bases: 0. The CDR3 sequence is CSGLAANTGELFF. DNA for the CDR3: TGCAGTGGACTAGCGGCGAACACCGGGGAGCTGTTTTTT.

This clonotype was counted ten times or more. The CDR3 loop reads CASRSRSYGYTF. The CDR3 DNA is TGTGCCAGCAGATCTAGATCCTATGGCTACACCTTC. V and J are TRBV12-3 or TRBV12-4 and TRBJ1-2; D is undetermined. Trimming pared 6 bases from V and 4 bases from J, leaving 9 bases between. The CDR3 has 12 residues.

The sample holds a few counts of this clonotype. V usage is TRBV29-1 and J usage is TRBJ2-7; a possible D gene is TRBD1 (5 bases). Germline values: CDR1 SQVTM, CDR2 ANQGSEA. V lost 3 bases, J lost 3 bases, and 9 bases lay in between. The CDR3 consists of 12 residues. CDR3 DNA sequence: TGCAGCGTTGAGACCACAGGCTACGAGCAGTACTTC. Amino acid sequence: CSVETTGYEQYF.

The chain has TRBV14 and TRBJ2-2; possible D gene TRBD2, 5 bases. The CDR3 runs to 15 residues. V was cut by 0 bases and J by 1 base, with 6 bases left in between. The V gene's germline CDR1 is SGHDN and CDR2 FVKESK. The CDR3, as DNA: TGTGCCAGCAGCCAAGACGCGGGGAACACCGGGGAGCTGTTTTTT. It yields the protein CASSQDAGNTGELFF. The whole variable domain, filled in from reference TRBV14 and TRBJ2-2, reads EAGVTQFPSHSVIEKGQTVTLRCDPISGHDNLYWYRRVMGKEIKFLLHFVKESKQDESGMPNNRFLAERTGGTYSTLKVQPAELEDSGVYFCASSQDAGNTGELFFGEGSRLTVL.

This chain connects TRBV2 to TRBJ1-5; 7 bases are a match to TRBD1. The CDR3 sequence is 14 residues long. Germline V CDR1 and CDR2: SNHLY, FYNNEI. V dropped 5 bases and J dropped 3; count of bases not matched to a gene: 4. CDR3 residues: CASSRDRDNQPQHF. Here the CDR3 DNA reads TGTGCCAGCAGTCGAGACAGGGACAATCAGCCCCAGCATTTT.

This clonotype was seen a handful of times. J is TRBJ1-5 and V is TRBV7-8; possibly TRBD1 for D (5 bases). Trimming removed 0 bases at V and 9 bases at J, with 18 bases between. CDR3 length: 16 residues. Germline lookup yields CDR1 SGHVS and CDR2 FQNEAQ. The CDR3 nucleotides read TGTGCCAGCAGCTTAGCGTTCCAGGGATGGGATCGGCCCCAGCATTTT. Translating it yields CASSLAFQGWDRPQHF.

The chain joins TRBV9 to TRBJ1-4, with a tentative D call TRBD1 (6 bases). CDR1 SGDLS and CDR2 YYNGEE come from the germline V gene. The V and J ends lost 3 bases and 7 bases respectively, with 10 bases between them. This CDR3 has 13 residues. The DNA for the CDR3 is TGTGCCAGCAGCGCGACAGGAGGTGAAAAACTGTTTTTT. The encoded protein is CASSATGGEKLFF.

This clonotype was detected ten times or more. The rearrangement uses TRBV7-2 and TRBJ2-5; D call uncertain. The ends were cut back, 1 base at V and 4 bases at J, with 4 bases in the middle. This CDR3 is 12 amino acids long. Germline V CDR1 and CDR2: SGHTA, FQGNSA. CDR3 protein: CASSLVRETQYF. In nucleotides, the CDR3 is TGTGCCAGCAGCTTAGTACGAGAGACCCAGTACTTC.

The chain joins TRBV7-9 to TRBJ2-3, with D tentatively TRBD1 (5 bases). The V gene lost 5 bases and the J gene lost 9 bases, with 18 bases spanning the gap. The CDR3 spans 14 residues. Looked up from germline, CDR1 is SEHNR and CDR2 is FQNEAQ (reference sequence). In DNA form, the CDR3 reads TGTGCCAGCAGCGAAGGGGCGTCCCCCTCCACGCAGTATTTT. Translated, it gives CASSEGASPSTQYF.

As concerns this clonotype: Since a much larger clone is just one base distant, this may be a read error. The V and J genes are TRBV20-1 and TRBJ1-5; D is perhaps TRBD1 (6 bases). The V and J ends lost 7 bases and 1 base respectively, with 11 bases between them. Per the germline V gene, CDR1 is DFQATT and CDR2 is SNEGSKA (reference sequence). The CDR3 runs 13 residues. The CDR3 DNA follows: TGCAGTGTTACAGGACAGAGCAATCAGCCCCAGCATTTT. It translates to CSVTGQSNQPQHF.

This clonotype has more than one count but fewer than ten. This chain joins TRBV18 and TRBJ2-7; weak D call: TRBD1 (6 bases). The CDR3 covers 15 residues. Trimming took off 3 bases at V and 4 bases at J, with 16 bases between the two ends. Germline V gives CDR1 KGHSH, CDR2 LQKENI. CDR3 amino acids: CASSPPDRPRYEQYF. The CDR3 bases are TGTGCCAGCTCACCCCCCGACAGGCCAAGGTACGAGCAGTACTTC.

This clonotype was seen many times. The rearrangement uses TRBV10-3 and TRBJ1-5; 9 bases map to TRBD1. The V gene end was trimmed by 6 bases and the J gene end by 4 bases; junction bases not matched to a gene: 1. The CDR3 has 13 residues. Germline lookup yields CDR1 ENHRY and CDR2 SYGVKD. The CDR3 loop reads CAISGTGNQPQHF. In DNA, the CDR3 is TGTGCCATCAGCGGGACAGGGAATCAGCCCCAGCATTTT.

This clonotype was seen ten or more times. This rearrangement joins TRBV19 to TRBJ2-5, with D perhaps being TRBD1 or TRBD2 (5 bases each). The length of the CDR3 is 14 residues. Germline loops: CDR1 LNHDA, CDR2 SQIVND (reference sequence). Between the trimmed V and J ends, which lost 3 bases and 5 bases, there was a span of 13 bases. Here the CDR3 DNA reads TGTGCCAGTAGTATGGCCGGGGCTCGTGAGACCCAGTACTTC. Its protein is CASSMAGARETQYF.

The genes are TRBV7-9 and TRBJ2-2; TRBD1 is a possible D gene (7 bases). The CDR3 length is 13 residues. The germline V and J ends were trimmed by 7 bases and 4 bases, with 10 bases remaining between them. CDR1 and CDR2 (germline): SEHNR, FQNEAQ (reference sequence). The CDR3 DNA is TGTGCCAGCAACAGGGGAGGCACCGGGGAGCTGTTTTTT. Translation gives CASNRGGTGELFF.

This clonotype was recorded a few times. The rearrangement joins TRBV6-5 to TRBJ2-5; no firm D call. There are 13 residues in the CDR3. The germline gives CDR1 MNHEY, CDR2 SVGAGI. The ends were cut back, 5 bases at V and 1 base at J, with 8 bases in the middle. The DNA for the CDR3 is TGTGCCAGCAGTAATCCCCCCCAAGAGACCCAGTACTTC. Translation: CASSNPPQETQYF.

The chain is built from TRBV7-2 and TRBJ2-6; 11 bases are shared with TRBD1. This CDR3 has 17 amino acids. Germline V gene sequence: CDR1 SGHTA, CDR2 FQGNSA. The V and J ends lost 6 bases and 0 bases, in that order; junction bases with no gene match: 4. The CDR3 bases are TGTGCCAGCAGAGGACAGGGGGCTCACTCTGGGGCCAACGTCCTGACTTTC. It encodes CASRGQGAHSGANVLTF.

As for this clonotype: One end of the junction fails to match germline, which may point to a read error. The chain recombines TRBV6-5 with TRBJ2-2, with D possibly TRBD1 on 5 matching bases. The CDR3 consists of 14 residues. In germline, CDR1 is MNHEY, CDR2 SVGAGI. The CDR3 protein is CASSDSLNTRELFF. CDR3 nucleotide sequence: TGTGCCAGCAGTGACAGTCTTAACACCCGGGAGCTGTTTTTT.

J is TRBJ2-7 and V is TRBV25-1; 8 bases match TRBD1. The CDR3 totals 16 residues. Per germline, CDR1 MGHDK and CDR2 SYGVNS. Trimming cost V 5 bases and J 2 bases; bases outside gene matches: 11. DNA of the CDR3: TGTGCCAGCAGTTTAACCCGCGGCAGGGGGCCCTACGAGCAGTACTTC. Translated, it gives CASSLTRGRGPYEQYF.